Presented here are 14 T cell receptor beta chains from one specimen sequenced in a study of cytomegalovirus exposure and HLA in healthy donors (dated by TCRdb to about 2017). The method behind the library was the immunoSEQ multiplex PCR assay. In TCRdb, the immuneACCESS table is reduced to in-frame sequences with V and J assigned. These tables do not hold every clone; where another copy was compared, an unresolved V gene accounts for under half, and the others remain unexplained. In all, the sample holds 65,000 to 100,000 clones, and more than 85% of those were seen once. The ten largest account for less than 4% of the sample. The sample was PBMCs. The source is a woman aged 25 to 39 in good health and CMV-seronegative.

V and J are TRBV15 and TRBJ1-5; D might be TRBD1 (5 bases). Germline CDR1 reads LNHNV; CDR2 reads YYDKDF (reference sequence). The germline V and J ends were trimmed by 1 base and 4 bases, with 11 bases remaining between them. This CDR3 has 15 residues. The chain's CDR3 is CATSRVVGGNQPQHF. The CDR3 DNA follows: TGTGCCACCAGCAGAGTGGTCGGGGGGAATCAGCCCCAGCATTTT.

The chain uses TRBV29-1 and TRBJ2-7, with 7 bases matching TRBD1. Germline CDR1 is SQVTM and CDR2 is ANQGSEA. CDR3 length: 13 amino acids. J lost 3 bases, V lost 7 bases, and 9 bases had no gene match. The CDR3, as DNA: TGCAGCGGAATAGGGGGCGCAAACTACGAGCAGTACTTC. It translates to CSGIGGANYEQYF.

V is TRBV6-1 and J is TRBJ1-5; weak D call: TRBD1 (6 bases). Germline-derived CDR1 and CDR2 are MNHNS and SASEGT. Trimming removed 5 bases at V and 5 bases at J, with 10 bases between. CDR3 length equals 13 residues. CDR3 region: CASSQGRDQPQHF. The CDR3, as DNA: TGTGCCAGCAGTCAGGGGAGGGATCAGCCCCAGCATTTT.

V usage is TRBV2 and J usage is TRBJ2-3, with a weak D call TRBD1 (5 bases). The V gene lost 3 bases and the J gene lost 4 bases, with 11 bases spanning the gap. The germline V gene has CDR1 SNHLY and CDR2 FYNNEI. The CDR3 totals 14 residues. The CDR3, as DNA: TGTGCCAGCAGTGAGGGGAAGGGGTCAGATACGCAGTATTTT. The encoded protein is CASSEGKGSDTQYF.

The chain couples TRBV6-1 to TRBJ2-3, with D possibly TRBD1 on 5 matching bases. The germline V and J ends were trimmed by 6 bases and 2 bases, with 15 bases remaining between them. Germline V lookup: CDR1 MNHNS, CDR2 SASEGT. This CDR3 region has 15 residues. The CDR3 nucleotides read TGTGCCAGCAGACTCAAGGGGTATCACACAGATACGCAGTATTTT. Its protein product is CASRLKGYHTDTQYF.

The gene calls are TRBV5-5 and TRBJ2-1, with D maybe TRBD1 (5 bases). Trimming took 4 bases from V and 0 from J, leaving 23 bases between them. Germline V gives CDR1 SGHKS, CDR2 YYEKEE (reference sequence). CDR3 length: 19 amino acids. The CDR3 loop reads CASSQRLGARTRSYNEQFF. CDR3 DNA sequence: TGTGCCAGCAGCCAACGGCTAGGGGCCAGAACCCGCTCCTACAATGAGCAGTTCTTC.

This clone was detected only once. The chain recombines TRBV19 with TRBJ1-2; TRBD1 agrees at 12 bases. CDR3 size: 14 residues. The V segment lost 9 bases and the J segment 4 bases; nucleotides outside the gene matches: 6. Germline V gene sequence: CDR1 LNHDA, CDR2 SQIVND (reference sequence). The CDR3 loop reads CASRDRGRIYGYTF. In DNA form, the CDR3 reads TGTGCCAGCAGGGACAGGGGGCGAATCTATGGCTACACCTTC.

The V gene is TRBV4-1, the J gene TRBJ1-1; a possible D gene is TRBD1 (6 bases). Trimming stripped 3 bases from V and 6 bases from J, with 17 bases between. CDR3 size: 15 residues. Germline CDR1 reads MGHRA; CDR2 reads YSYEKL. CDR3 residues: CASSHQTGSGAEAFF. CDR3 DNA sequence: TGCGCCAGCAGCCACCAAACAGGGTCAGGCGCTGAAGCTTTCTTT.

This chain joins TRBV28 and TRBJ2-1; the D gene is possibly TRBD1 (5 bases). CDR1 is MDHEN and CDR2 is SYDVKM in the germline V gene. With 5 bases removed from V and 4 bases from J, the gap between germline ends came to 27 bases. The CDR3 contains 19 residues. CDR3 nucleotide sequence: TGTGCCAGCAGTCCTAGGGGCATCCAAACGAAACCCTTTTACAATGAGCAGTTCTTC. Protein sequence: CASSPRGIQTKPFYNEQFF. The full variable domain, in which reference TRBV28 and TRBJ2-1 provide the parts outside the CDR3, is DVKVTQSSRYLVKRTGEKVFLECVQDMDHENMFWYRQDPGLGLRLIYFSYDVKMKEKGDIPEGYSVSREKKERFSLILESASTNQTSMYLCASSPRGIQTKPFYNEQFFGPGTRLTVL.

The chain combines TRBV6-4 with TRBJ2-3; 8 bases map to TRBD2. There are 14 residues in the CDR3. V gave up 5 bases and J gave up 0 bases; unmatched junction bases: 1. CDR1 MRHNA and CDR2 SNTAGT come from the germline V gene. The CDR3 DNA follows: TGTGCCAGCAGTAGCGGGAGCAGCACAGATACGCAGTATTTT. Its translation: CASSSGSSTDTQYF.

The rearrangement links TRBV30 to TRBJ1-1; TRBD1 matches 7 bases. CDR1 is GTSNPN and CDR2 is SVGIG in the germline V gene (reference sequence). This CDR3 is 15 amino acids long. The V and J ends lost 2 bases and 4 bases, in that order; junction bases with no gene match: 10. CDR3 residues: CAWSRGRSEVTEAFF. CDR3 bases: TGTGCCTGGAGTAGGGGGCGCTCGGAGGTCACTGAAGCTTTCTTT.

This chain connects TRBV7-6 to TRBJ1-5; D may be TRBD1 (5 bases). Trimming removed 0 bases from V and 3 bases from J, with 12 bases in between. The length of the CDR3 is 16 residues. The germline gives CDR1 SGHVS, CDR2 FNYEAQ. The CDR3 DNA reads as TGTGCCAGCAGCTTAGCGGCGAAAGGGGTCAATCAGCCCCAGCATTTT. Its translation is CASSLAAKGVNQPQHF.

This clone appeared once. The V gene is TRBV9, the J gene TRBJ1-4; a possible D gene is TRBD1 (6 bases). V lost 0 bases and J 7 bases, leaving 19 bases between the germline ends. The germline gives CDR1 SGDLS, CDR2 YYNGEE. The CDR3 covers 17 residues. The CDR3 DNA sequence: TGTGCCAGCAGCGTAGGTGTAAGGTCCAGGGGCGGTGAAAAACTGTTTTTT. Its protein product is CASSVGVRSRGGEKLFF.

The chain employs TRBV18 and TRBJ2-3, with a weak D call TRBD2 (5 bases). CDR3 size: 14 residues. The V and J ends lost 3 bases and 3 bases respectively, with 10 bases between them. The germline V gene has CDR1 KGHSH and CDR2 LQKENI. The CDR3 loop is CASSPTSGTDTQYF. CDR3 coding DNA: TGTGCCAGCTCACCGACTTCGGGGACAGATACGCAGTATTTT. Filled out from reference TRBV18 and TRBJ2-3, the complete variable domain reads NAGVMQNPRHLVRRRGQEARLRCSPMKGHSHVYWYRQLPEEGLKFMVYLQKENIIDESGMPKERFSAEFPKEGPSILRIQQVVRGDSAAYFCASSPTSGTDTQYFGPGTRLTVL.